What follows are 20 T cell receptor beta chains derived from one specimen sequenced in a study of blood T cell repertoires in COVID-19. Repertoires were generated with immunoSEQ multiplex PCR, while TCRdb's copy carries only in-frame clones and drops some. Of 180,000 or so clones listed, roughly 84% are singletons. The sample taken for sequencing was PBMCs or T cells enriched from blood (not recorded which). The receptors were gathered from a woman in her fifties or sixties who had recovered from COVID-19.

The V and J genes are TRBV9 and TRBJ1-1; a weak D match, TRBD1 (5 bases). Deletions cut 0 bases from V and 1 base from J, with 7 bases between. CDR1 is SGDLS, CDR2 YYNGEE, per germline. The CDR3 length is 14 residues. For the CDR3, the DNA is TGTGCCAGCAGCGTAGACGACAGGAACACTGAAGCTTTCTTT. This codes for CASSVDDRNTEAFF.

This clone was detected only a few times. The chain links TRBV9 to TRBJ1-2; D possibly corresponds to TRBD1 (5 bases). The CDR3 is made up of 16 amino acids. Germline V gene lookup returns CDR1 SGDLS and CDR2 YYNGEE. V dropped 0 bases and J dropped 2 bases, with 14 bases sitting between them. The CDR3 DNA follows: TGTGCCAGCAGCGTAGCCACGAAGGGACTAAACTATGGCTACACCTTC. It translates to CASSVATKGLNYGYTF.

The rearrangement joins TRBV15 to TRBJ1-5, with TRBD1 identical over 7 bases. V lost 4 bases, J lost 0 bases, and 9 bases stayed unmatched. CDR1 and CDR2 (germline): LNHNV, YYDKDF (reference sequence). The CDR3 runs 17 residues. The CDR3 DNA reads TGTGCCACCAGCATTTTCTCGAGGGGGCCTAGCAATCAGCCCCAGCATTTT. It codes for CATSIFSRGPSNQPQHF.

The J gene is TRBJ1-5, the V gene TRBV7-2; D unresolved. V was pared by 4 bases and J by 4 bases, with 8 bases between. Germline V CDR1 and CDR2: SGHTA, FQGNSA. This CDR3 has 13 amino acids. CDR3 sequence (DNA): TGTGCCAGCAGCTCCGAGGCTAATCAGCCCCAGCATTTT. It is translated as CASSSEANQPQHF.

The gene calls are TRBV12-3 or TRBV12-4 and TRBJ1-5, with 8 positions matching TRBD1. The CDR3 sequence is 12 residues long. The J segment lost 5 bases and the V segment lost 6 bases, leaving 0 bases of the junction unmatched. This chain's CDR3 is CASRDRDQPQHF. CDR3 nucleotides: TGTGCCAGCAGGGACAGGGATCAGCCCCAGCATTTT.

CDR3 coding DNA: TGTGCCAGCTCACCGGGACTAGGAGAGACCCAGTACTTC. Translating it yields CASSPGLGETQYF. The genes are TRBV18 and TRBJ2-5, with 8 bases that match TRBD2. Germline CDR1 KGHSH, CDR2 LQKENI. The CDR3 spans 13 residues. The V gene end was trimmed by 3 bases and the J gene end by 4 bases; junction bases not matched to a gene: 1.

V is TRBV12-3 or TRBV12-4 and J is TRBJ2-7; TRBD1 matches 7 bases. With 6 bases clipped from V and 4 bases from J, the junction kept 6 bases outside the gene matches. CDR3 length: 13 residues. The CDR3 sequence: CASSWTGNYEQYF. The CDR3 region has the DNA TGTGCCAGCAGCTGGACAGGCAATTACGAGCAGTACTTC.

The chain joins TRBV4-2 to TRBJ1-2, with D uncertain. In germline, CDR1 is LGHNA, CDR2 YNFKEQ. CDR3 length: 15 residues. The V end was cut by 0 bases, the J end by 4 bases, with 12 bases between. The CDR3 nucleotides are TGTGCCAGCAGCCAAGATCGAGGGTCCTCCTATGGCTACACCTTC. Translating it yields CASSQDRGSSYGYTF.

The chain has TRBV28 and TRBJ1-2; TRBD1 matches 12 bases. This CDR3 is built from 17 residues. The trim removed 3 bases at V and 2 bases at J, leaving 7 bases unmatched. Germline V gives CDR1 MDHEN, CDR2 SYDVKM. In nucleotides, the CDR3 is TGTGCCAGCAGTTTGCCCGGGACAGGGGGCCTGAACTATGGCTACACCTTC. This codes for CASSLPGTGGLNYGYTF.

The chain links TRBV10-2 to TRBJ1-4, with a tentative D call TRBD1 (5 bases). CDR1 and CDR2 from the germline V gene are WSHSY and SAAADI. This CDR3 contains 15 residues. V was clipped by 4 bases and J by 0 bases, with 9 bases between them. The CDR3 reads CASSARVATNEKLFF. The CDR3 DNA sequence: TGCGCCAGCAGTGCCAGGGTTGCAACTAATGAAAAACTGTTTTTT.

The rearrangement joins TRBV6-5 to TRBJ2-7; 14 nucleotides match TRBD2. Germline CDR1 MNHEY, CDR2 SVGAGI. CDR3 length: 14 residues. Trimming removed 5 bases from V and 6 bases from J; junction bases left unmatched: 3. As DNA, the CDR3 is TGTGCCAGCAGTACGGGACTAGCGGGAGTCGAGCAGTACTTC. Its translation is CASSTGLAGVEQYF.

The chain has TRBV19 and TRBJ1-3, with D perhaps matching TRBD1 (6 bases). Germline V gene data show CDR1 as LNHDA and CDR2 as SQIVND (reference sequence). V lost 4 bases and J 2 bases, leaving 12 bases between the germline ends. CDR3 size: 15 residues. The CDR3 reads CASSNRARPGNTIYF. CDR3 nucleotides: TGTGCCAGTAGTAACAGGGCTAGGCCTGGAAACACCATATATTTT.

This sequence joins TRBV4-1 and TRBJ2-3; unclear D gene. There are 13 residues in the CDR3. Trimming cost V 2 bases and J 4 bases, with 7 bases left between them. The germline gives CDR1 MGHRA, CDR2 YSYEKL. CDR3 sequence reads: CASSQLTSDTQYF. The DNA for the CDR3 is TGCGCCAGCAGCCAACTCACTTCAGATACGCAGTATTTT.

A remark on this clone: A read error may account for a junction end that differs from germline. In the same sample, other DNA sequences code for this CDR3. This sequence joins TRBV9 and TRBJ1-2; 9 bases are shared with TRBD1. The CDR3 contains 13 residues. The germline CDR1 and CDR2 sequences are SGDLS and YYNGEE. CDR3 sequence: CASSEGQGYGYTF. CDR3 DNA: TGTGCCAGCAGCGAGGGACAGGGATATGGCTACACCTTT.

The V call is TRBV9, the J call TRBJ2-1; 8 bases align to TRBD2. J lost 10 bases, V lost 7 bases, and 7 bases had no gene match. From germline, CDR1 is SGDLS and CDR2 YYNGEE. The CDR3 totals 12 residues. The CDR3 nucleotides read TGTGCCAGCCATCGGGAGGGAGGCGAGCAGTTCTTC. It is translated as CASHREGGEQFF.

The CDR3 region is CASSKGTGRDYGYTF. DNA of the CDR3: TGTGCCAGCAGCAAGGGGACAGGAAGGGACTATGGCTACACCTTC. The rearrangement joins TRBV21-1 to TRBJ1-2; the table gives TRBD1 as D, unverified against the DNA. TRBV21-1 counts as a pseudogene. The CDR3 contains 15 residues.

This clone was counted a single time. The chain has TRBV2 and TRBJ2-6, with D possibly being TRBD1 (5 bases). The CDR3 loop spans 15 amino acids. V was shortened by 7 bases and J by 0 bases, with 10 bases between the two germline ends. Germline V gene lookup returns CDR1 SNHLY and CDR2 FYNNEI. DNA of the CDR3: TGTGCCAGCACAGGGTCACCCTCTGGGGCCAACGTCCTGACTTTC. Translated: CASTGSPSGANVLTF.

The chain has TRBV4-1 and TRBJ2-2; 8 bases agree with TRBD2. Trimming at V came to 3 bases and at J to 0 bases, leaving 3 bases not matched to a gene. Germline values: CDR1 MGHRA, CDR2 YSYEKL. CDR3 length equals 16 residues. Here the CDR3 DNA reads TGCGCCAGCAGCCAGTTTAGCGGGACGAACACCGGGGAGCTGTTTTTT. Amino acids: CASSQFSGTNTGELFF.

The rearrangement links TRBV21-1 to TRBJ2-4; the D call of TRBD1 is as the table states it, not checked on the DNA. TRBV21-1 is a recognized pseudogene. This CDR3 is 15 amino acids long. The CDR3: CASLLAGGTKNIQYF. The CDR3 DNA follows: TGTGCCAGCCTGCTTGCAGGGGGGACAAAAAACATTCAGTACTTC.

The V and J genes are TRBV10-1 and TRBJ2-4; TRBD2 is a possible D gene (6 bases). The V end lost 0 bases, the J end lost 1 base, and 10 bases lay between the germline ends. CDR3 length equals 16 residues. Germline V gives CDR1 WNHNN, CDR2 SYGVQD (reference sequence). The CDR3 bases are TGCGCCAGCAGTGAGTCGCCCCGGGGGGCCAAAAACATTCAGTACTTC. This translates into CASSESPRGAKNIQYF.